The 2 T cell receptor beta chains in this list originate from one sample, sequenced in a study of cytomegalovirus exposure and HLA in healthy donors. The PCR contained 60 Vbeta and 13 Jbeta primers. Sequenced by immunoSEQ multiplex PCR; TCRdb stores in-frame clones only, minus some. The sample has 100,000 or so clones, more than 80% seen once. The sample taken for sequencing was PBMCs. These receptors all come from a man younger than 45 in good health and CMV-seronegative.

This clone was detected only once. The chain combines TRBV6-1 with TRBJ2-7, with D maybe TRBD1 (6 bases). V was cut by 4 bases and J by 0 bases, with 7 bases left in between. Germline-derived CDR1 and CDR2 are MNHNS and SASEGT. The CDR3 has 13 residues. In DNA form, the CDR3 reads TGTGCCAGCAGTGTGGGGGCCTCCTACGAGCAGTACTTC. The encoded protein is CASSVGASYEQYF.

V and J are TRBV6-1 and TRBJ2-7, with D unresolved. Germline-derived CDR1 and CDR2 are MNHNS and SASEGT. V shed 10 bases and J shed 3 bases, with 10 bases lying between them. The CDR3 runs 11 residues. CDR3 nucleotides: TGTGCCAACGGAGACCGCTACGAGCAGTACTTC. Its translation: CANGDRYEQYF.